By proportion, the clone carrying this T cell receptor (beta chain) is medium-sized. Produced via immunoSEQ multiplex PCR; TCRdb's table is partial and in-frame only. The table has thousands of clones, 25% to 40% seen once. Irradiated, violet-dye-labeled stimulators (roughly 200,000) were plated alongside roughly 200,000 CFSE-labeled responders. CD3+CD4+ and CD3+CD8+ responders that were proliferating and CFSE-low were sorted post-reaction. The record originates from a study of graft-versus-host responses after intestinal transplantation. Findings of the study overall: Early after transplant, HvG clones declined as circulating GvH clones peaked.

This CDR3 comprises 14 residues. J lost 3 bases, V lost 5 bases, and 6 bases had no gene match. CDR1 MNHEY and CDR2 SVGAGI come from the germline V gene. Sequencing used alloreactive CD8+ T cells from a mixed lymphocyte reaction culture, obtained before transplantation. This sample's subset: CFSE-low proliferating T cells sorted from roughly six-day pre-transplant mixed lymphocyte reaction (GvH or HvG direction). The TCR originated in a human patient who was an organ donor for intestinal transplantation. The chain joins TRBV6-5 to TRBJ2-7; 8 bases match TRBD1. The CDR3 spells CASSPRDRFYEQYF. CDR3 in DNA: TGTGCCAGCAGTCCCCGGGACAGGTTCTACGAGCAGTACTTC.